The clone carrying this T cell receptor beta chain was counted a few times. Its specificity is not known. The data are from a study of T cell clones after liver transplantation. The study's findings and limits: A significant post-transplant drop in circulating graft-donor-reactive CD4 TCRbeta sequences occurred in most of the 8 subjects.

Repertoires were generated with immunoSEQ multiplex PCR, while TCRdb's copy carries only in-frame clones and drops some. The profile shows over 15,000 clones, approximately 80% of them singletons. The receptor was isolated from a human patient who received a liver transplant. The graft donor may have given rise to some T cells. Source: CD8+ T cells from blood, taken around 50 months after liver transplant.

DNA for the CDR3: TGTGCCAGCAGCCCCACACAGGGATCCTACGAGCAGTACTTC. Residues: CASSPTQGSYEQYF. This chain connects TRBV6-6 to TRBJ2-7; D perhaps matches TRBD1 (6 bases). V was shortened by 6 bases and J by 1 base, with 13 bases between the two germline ends. Germline-derived CDR1 and CDR2 are MNHNY and SVGAGI (reference sequence). CDR3 length: 14 residues.